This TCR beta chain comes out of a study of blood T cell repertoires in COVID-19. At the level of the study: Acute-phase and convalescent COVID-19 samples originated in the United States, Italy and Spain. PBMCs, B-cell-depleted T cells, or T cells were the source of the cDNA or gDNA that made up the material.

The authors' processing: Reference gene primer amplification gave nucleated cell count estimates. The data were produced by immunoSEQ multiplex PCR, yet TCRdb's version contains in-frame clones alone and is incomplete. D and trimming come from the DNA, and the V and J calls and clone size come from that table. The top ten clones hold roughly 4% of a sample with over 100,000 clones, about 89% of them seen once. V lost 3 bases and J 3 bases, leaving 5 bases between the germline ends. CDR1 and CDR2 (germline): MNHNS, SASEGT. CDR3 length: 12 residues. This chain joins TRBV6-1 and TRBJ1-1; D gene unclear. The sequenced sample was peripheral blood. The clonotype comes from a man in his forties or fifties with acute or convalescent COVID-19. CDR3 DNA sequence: TGTGCCAGCAGTGAGTCGTACACTGAAGCTTTCTTT. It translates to CASSESYTEAFF.